The source of this TCR beta chain is a study of blood T cell repertoires in COVID-19. At the level of the study: Whether acute or convalescent, the COVID-19 samples came from the United States, Italy and Spain. PBMCs, B-cell-depleted T cells, or T cells provided the cDNA or gDNA that made up the material.

This CDR3 is built from 15 residues. V lost 0 bases, J lost 6 bases, and 3 bases stayed unmatched. Per the germline V gene, CDR1 is SGHRS and CDR2 is YFSETQ. As originally analysed: Estimation of nucleated cell counts was performed using reference gene primer amplification. The repertoire was sequenced with immunoSEQ multiplex PCR; TCRdb's copy has only in-frame clones and lacks some. The V and J calls and clone size come from that table; D and trimming were worked out from the DNA. The repertoire holds roughly 150,000 clones, with 65% to 80% as singletons. The sequenced material came from peripheral blood. The receptor was derived from a man in his 60s with acute or convalescent COVID-19. The J gene is TRBJ2-2, the V gene TRBV5-1; TRBD2 agrees at 9 bases. The CDR3 DNA follows: TGCGCCAGCAGCTTGGGCGGGAGGGCCTCCGGGGAGCTGTTTTTT. Protein product: CASSLGGRASGELFF.